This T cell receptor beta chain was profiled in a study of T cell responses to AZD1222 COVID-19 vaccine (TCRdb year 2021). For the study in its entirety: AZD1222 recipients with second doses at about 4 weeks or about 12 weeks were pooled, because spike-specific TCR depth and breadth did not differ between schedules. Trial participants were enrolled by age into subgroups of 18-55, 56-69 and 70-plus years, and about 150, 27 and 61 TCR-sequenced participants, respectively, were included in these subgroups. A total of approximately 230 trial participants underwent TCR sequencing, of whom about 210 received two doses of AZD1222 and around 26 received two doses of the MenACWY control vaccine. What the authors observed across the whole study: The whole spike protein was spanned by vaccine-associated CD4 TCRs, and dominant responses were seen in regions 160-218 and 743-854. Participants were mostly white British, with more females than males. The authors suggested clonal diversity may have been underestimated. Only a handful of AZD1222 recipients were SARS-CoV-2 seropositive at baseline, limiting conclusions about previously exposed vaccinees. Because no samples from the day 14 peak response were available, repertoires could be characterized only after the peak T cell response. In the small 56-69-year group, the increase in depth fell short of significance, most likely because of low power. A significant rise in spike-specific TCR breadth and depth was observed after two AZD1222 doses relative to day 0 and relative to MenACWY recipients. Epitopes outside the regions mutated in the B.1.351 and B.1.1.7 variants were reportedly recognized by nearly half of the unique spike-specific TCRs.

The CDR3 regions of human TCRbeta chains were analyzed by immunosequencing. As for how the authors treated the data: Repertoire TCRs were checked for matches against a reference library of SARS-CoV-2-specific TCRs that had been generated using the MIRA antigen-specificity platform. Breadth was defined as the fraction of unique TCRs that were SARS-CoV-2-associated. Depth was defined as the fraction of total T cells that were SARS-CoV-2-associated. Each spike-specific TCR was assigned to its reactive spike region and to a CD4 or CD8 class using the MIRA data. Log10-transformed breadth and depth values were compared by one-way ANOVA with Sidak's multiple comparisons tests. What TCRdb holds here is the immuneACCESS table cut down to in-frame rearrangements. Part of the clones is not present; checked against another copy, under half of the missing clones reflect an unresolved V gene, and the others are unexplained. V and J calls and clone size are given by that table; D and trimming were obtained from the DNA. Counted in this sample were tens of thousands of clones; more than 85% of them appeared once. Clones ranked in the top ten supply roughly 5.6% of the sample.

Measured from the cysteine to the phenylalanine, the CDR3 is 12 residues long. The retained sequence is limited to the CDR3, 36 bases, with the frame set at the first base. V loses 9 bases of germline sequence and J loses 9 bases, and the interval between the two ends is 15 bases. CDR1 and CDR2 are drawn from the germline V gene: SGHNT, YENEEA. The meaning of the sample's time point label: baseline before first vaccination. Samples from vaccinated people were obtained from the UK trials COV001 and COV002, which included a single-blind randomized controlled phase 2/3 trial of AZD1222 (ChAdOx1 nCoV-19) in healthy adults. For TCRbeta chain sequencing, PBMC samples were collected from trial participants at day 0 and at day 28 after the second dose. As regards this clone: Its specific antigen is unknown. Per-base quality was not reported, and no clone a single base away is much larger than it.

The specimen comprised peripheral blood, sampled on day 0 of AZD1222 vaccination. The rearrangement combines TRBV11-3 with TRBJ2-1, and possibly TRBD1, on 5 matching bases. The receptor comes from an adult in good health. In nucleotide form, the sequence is TGTGCCAGTAGGAAGGAAGGGGCTGAGCAGTTCTTC. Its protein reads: CASRKEGAEQFF.